This TCR beta chain was captured by sequencing in a study of T-cell reconstitution after alpha-beta-depleted transplantation in children. Findings of the study overall: At around two months after transplant, the alpha-beta T cells were reportedly derived from several hundred expanded clones that came from non-depleted graft cells. T-cell numbers and diversity one year post-transplant derived largely from freshly generated T cells. Some patients owed their high day-60 TCRbeta diversity to surviving recipient T cells and thymic progenitors.

TCRbeta library preparation incorporated unique molecular identifiers. MiXCR, applied by TCRdb to the PCR reads, yields one record per CDR3 protein. The table includes some 600,000 distinct CDR3 sequences, roughly 13% detected once. Germline-derived CDR1 and CDR2 are LNHDA and SQIVND (reference sequence). The V and J ends lost 4 bases and 2 bases respectively, with 15 bases between them. The CDR3 runs to 15 residues. In this sample, this clonotype turned up many times. Its specificity is not known. This TCR was sampled from a male patient younger than 18 who had a stem cell transplant for acute myeloid leukemia, so the T cells may come from the graft donor. This material consisted of PBMCs, mostly from graft donor cells, taken 360 days after TCRalphabeta/CD19-depleted stem cell transplant. The rearrangement joins TRBV19 to TRBJ2-7; weak D call: TRBD2 (6 bases). This chain's CDR3 is CASSTTGTAPYEQYF. The CDR3, as DNA: TGTGCCAGTAGTACAACCGGGACTGCACCCTACGAGCAGTACTTC.